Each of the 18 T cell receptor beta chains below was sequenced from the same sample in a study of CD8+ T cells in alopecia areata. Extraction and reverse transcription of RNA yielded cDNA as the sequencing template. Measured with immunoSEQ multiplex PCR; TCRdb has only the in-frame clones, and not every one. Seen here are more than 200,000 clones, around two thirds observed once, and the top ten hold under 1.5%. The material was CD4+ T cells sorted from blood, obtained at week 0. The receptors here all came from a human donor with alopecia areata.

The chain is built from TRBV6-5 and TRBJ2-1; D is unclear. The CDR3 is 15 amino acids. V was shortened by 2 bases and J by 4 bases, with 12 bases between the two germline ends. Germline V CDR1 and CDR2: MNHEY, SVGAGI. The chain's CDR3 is CASSYGPLAYNEQFF. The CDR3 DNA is TGTGCCAGCAGTTACGGGCCCCTTGCGTACAATGAGCAGTTCTTC.

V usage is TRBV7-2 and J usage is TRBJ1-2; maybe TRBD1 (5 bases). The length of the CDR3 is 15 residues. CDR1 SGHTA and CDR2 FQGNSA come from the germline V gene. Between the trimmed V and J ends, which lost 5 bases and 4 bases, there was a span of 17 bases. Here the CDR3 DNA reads TGTGCCAGCAGCCCCCGAGCCGGCCAGGGCTATGGCTACACCTTC. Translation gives CASSPRAGQGYGYTF.

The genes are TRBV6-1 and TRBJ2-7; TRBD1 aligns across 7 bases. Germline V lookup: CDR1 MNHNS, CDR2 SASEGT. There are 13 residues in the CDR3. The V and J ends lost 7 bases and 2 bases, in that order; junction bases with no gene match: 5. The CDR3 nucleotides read TGTGCCAGCAAACCGACAGGGCCCTACGAGCAGTACTTC. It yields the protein CASKPTGPYEQYF.

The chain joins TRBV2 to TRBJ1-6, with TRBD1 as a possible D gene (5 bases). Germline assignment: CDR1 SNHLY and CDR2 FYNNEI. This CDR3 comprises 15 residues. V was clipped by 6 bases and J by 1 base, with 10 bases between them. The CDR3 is CASREQGSYNSPLHF. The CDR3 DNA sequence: TGTGCCAGCAGAGAGCAGGGTTCCTATAATTCACCCCTCCACTTT.

The CDR3 bases are TGTGCCACCGACATTAGGGGGTCGAGCTCCTACAATGAGCAGTTCTTC. Its protein is CATDIRGSSSYNEQFF. V gene TRBV19 combines with J gene TRBJ2-1; D may be TRBD1 (6 bases). V lost 10 bases and J lost 0, with 19 bases in between. The germline V gene has CDR1 LNHDA and CDR2 SQIVND (reference sequence). The CDR3 is made up of 16 amino acids. Drawing the rest from reference TRBV19 and TRBJ2-1, the complete variable domain is DGGITQSPKYLFRKEGQNVTLSCEQNLNHDAMYWYRQDPGQGLRLIYYSQIVNDFQKGDIAEGYSVSREKKESFPLTVTSAQKNPTAFYLCATDIRGSSSYNEQFFGPGTRLTVL.

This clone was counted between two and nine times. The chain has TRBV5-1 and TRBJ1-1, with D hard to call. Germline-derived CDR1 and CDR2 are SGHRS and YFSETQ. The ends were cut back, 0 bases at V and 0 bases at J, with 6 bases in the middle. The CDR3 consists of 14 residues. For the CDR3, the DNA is TGCGCCAGCAGCTTGGATCAAGTGAACACTGAAGCTTTCTTT. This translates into CASSLDQVNTEAFF.

Here the CDR3 DNA reads TGTGCCAGCAGCAACGCCGGGACAGTTACTGAAGCTTTCTTT. Translating it yields CASSNAGTVTEAFF. The chain uses TRBV9 and TRBJ1-1, with 7 bases fitting TRBD1. Per germline, CDR1 SGDLS and CDR2 YYNGEE. This CDR3 is 14 amino acids long. V gave up 4 bases and J gave up 5 bases; unmatched junction bases: 8.

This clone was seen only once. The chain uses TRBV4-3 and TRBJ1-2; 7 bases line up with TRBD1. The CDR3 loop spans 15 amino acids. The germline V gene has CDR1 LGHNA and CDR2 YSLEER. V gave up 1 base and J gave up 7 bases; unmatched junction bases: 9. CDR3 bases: TGCGCCAGCAGCCAAGCGCCCGACAGGGTTGGTGGCTACACCTTC. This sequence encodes CASSQAPDRVGGYTF.

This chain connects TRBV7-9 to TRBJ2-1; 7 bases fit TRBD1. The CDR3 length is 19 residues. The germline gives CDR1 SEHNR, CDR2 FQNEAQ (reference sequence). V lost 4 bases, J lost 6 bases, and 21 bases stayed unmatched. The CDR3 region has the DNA TGTGCCAGCAGCTCCCACGCGACAGGGATCACCAGATCGCGCAATGAGCAGTTCTTC. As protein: CASSSHATGITRSRNEQFF.

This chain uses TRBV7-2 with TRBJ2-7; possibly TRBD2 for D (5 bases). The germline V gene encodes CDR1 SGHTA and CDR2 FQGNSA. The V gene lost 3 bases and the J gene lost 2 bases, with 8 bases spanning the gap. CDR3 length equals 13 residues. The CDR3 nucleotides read TGTGCCAGCAGCTTGAGGGTTACCTACGAGCAGTACTTC. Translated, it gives CASSLRVTYEQYF.

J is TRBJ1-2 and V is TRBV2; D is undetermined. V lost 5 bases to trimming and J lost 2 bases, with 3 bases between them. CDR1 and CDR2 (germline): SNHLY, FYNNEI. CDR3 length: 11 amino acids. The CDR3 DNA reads TGTGCCAGCAGTCCCAACTATGGCTACACCTTC. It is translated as CASSPNYGYTF.

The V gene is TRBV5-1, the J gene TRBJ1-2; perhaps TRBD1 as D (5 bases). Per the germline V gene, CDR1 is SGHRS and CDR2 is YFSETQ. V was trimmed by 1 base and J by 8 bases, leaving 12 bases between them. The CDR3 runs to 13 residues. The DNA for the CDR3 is TGCGCCAGCAGCTTGAAAGGGGCTGGCGGCTACACCTTC. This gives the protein CASSLKGAGGYTF.

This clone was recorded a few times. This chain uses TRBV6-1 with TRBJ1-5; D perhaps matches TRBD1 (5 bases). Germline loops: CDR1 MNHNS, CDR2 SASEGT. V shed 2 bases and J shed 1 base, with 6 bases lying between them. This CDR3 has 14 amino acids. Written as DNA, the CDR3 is TGTGCCAGCAGTGAACAGGGAAGCAATCAGCCCCAGCATTTT. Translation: CASSEQGSNQPQHF.

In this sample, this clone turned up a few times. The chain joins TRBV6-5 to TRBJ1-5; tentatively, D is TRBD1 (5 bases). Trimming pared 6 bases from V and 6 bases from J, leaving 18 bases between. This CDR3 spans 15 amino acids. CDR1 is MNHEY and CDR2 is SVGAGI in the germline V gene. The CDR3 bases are TGTGCCAGCAGCCCTGCCCGGGGGAATCGTCAGCCCCAGCATTTT. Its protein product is CASSPARGNRQPQHF.

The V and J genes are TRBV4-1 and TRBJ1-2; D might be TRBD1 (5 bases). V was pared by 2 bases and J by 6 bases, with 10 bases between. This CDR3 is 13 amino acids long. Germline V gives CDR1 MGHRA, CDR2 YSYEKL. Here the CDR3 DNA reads TGCGCCAGCAGCCAAAGGGACGGCGATGGCTACACCTTC. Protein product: CASSQRDGDGYTF.

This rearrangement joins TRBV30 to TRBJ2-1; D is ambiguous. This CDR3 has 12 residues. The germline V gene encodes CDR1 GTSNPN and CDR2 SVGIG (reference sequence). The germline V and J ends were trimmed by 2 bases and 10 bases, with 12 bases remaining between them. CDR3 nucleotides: TGTGCCTGGAGTCCCCTTACCCAAGAGCAGTTCTTC. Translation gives CAWSPLTQEQFF. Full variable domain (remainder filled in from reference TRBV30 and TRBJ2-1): SQTIHQWPATLVQPVGSPLSLECTVEGTSNPNLYWYRQAAGRGLQLLFYSVGIGQISSEVPQNLSASRPQDRQFILSSKKLLLSDSGFYLCAWSPLTQEQFFGPGTRLTVL.

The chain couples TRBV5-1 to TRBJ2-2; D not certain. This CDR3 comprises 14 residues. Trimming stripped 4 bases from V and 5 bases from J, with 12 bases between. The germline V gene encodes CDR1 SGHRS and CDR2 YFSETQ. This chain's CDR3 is CASSPQSATGELFF. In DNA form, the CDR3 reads TGCGCCAGCAGCCCTCAATCCGCGACCGGGGAGCTGTTTTTT.

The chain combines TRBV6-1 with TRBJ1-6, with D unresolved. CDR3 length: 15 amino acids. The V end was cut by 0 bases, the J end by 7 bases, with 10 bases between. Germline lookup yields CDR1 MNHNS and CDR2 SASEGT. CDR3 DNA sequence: TGTGCCAGCAGTGAAGCGGGCAGCCACAATTCACCCCTCCACTTT. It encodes CASSEAGSHNSPLHF.